One sample yielded the 13 T cell receptor beta chains listed below, sequenced in a study of beta chain features in type 1 diabetes. Expressed TCRB transcripts were sequenced, since all the RNA that had been isolated was reverse transcribed. Sequencing used immunoSEQ multiplex PCR; TCRdb keeps in-frame clones, though not all of them. The sample records about 150,000 clones, over 8.5% being singletons. Sequences were obtained from central memory CD4+ T cells from blood. Every receptor here comes from a young man in good health.

The V and J genes are TRBV11-2 and TRBJ2-2; D call uncertain. The V end was cut by 1 base, the J end by 1 base, with 10 bases between. The CDR3 runs to 16 residues. Germline-derived CDR1 and CDR2 are SGHAT and FQNNGV. CDR3 protein: CASSLVMKGNTGELFF. The CDR3, as DNA: TGTGCCAGCAGCTTAGTCATGAAAGGGAACACCGGGGAGCTGTTTTTT.

In this sample, this clone turned up a few times. The chain recombines TRBV7-9 with TRBJ1-5; D not resolved. V dropped 4 bases and J dropped 5 bases, with 9 bases sitting between them. Germline-derived CDR1 and CDR2 are SEHNR and FQNEAQ (reference sequence). The CDR3 has 13 residues. This chain's CDR3 is CASSSSGDQPQHF. The DNA of the CDR3 is TGTGCCAGCAGCTCCTCCGGGGATCAGCCCCAGCATTTT.

J is TRBJ2-3 and V is TRBV7-2; D could derive from TRBD1 or TRBD2 (6 bases each). Trimming took off 5 bases at V and 2 bases at J, with 17 bases between the two ends. This CDR3 is built from 16 residues. Germline V gene lookup returns CDR1 SGHTA and CDR2 FQGNSA. This chain's CDR3 is CASSQGGGSNTDTQYF. The CDR3 DNA reads TGTGCCAGCAGCCAAGGAGGGGGATCGAACACAGATACGCAGTATTTT.

In this sample, this clone turned up a few times. J is TRBJ2-5 and V is TRBV11-2; no clear D gene. Germline CDR1 reads SGHAT; CDR2 reads FQNNGV. The V end was cut by 3 bases, the J end by 1 base, with 9 bases between. The CDR3 totals 14 residues. CDR3 in amino acids: CASSFVRLQETQYF. The CDR3 DNA follows: TGTGCCAGCAGCTTCGTGAGACTCCAAGAGACCCAGTACTTC.

This clone was detected only once. V usage is TRBV6-5 and J usage is TRBJ2-1; D ambiguous. The germline V gene encodes CDR1 MNHEY and CDR2 SVGAGI. Trimming left V 6 bases short and J 3 bases short, with 9 bases between. The CDR3 is 13 amino acids. The DNA of the CDR3 is TGTGCCAGCAGGAAGCGCGGCTACAATGAGCAGTTCTTC. It encodes CASRKRGYNEQFF.

The rearrangement links TRBV6-5 to TRBJ2-2; TRBD1 is a possible D gene (5 bases). CDR1 is MNHEY, CDR2 SVGAGI, per germline. The CDR3 runs 14 residues. Trimming pared 6 bases from V and 2 bases from J, leaving 10 bases between. CDR3 bases: TGTGCCAGCAGGCTTGACAGAAACACCGGGGAGCTGTTTTTT. Protein sequence: CASRLDRNTGELFF.

This clone was seen only a few times. The V call is TRBV6-4, the J call TRBJ2-3; TRBD1 agrees at 7 bases. Germline values: CDR1 MRHNA, CDR2 SNTAGT. The CDR3 spans 15 residues. The V segment lost 3 bases and the J segment 5 bases; nucleotides outside the gene matches: 8. CDR3 residues: CASSERQGRVDTQYF. In DNA, the CDR3 is TGTGCCAGCAGTGAACGACAGGGTCGGGTAGATACGCAGTATTTT.

This clone was detected a few times. The rearrangement joins TRBV7-3 to TRBJ2-5; 12 nucleotides line up with TRBD2. CDR1 SGHTA and CDR2 FQGTGA come from the germline V gene. Trimming at V came to 2 bases and at J to 7 bases, leaving 8 bases not matched to a gene. This CDR3 comprises 16 residues. Written as DNA, the CDR3 is TGTGCCAGCAGCTTAGGCAGACTAGCGGGGGCCGGGACCCAGTACTTC. Encoded protein: CASSLGRLAGAGTQYF.

The V gene is TRBV9, the J gene TRBJ1-2; D is uncertain. Between the trimmed V and J ends, which lost 4 bases and 4 bases, there was a span of 11 bases. CDR1 and CDR2 from the germline V gene are SGDLS and YYNGEE. There are 13 residues in the CDR3. The CDR3, as DNA: TGTGCCAGCAGCCCCCGGGATTTCTATGGCTACACCTTC. As protein: CASSPRDFYGYTF. Full variable domain (missing parts from reference TRBV9 and TRBJ1-2): DSGVTQTPKHLITATGQRVTLRCSPRSGDLSVYWYQQSLDQGLQFLIQYYNGEERAKGNILERFSAQQFPDLHSELNLSSLELGDSALYFCASSPRDFYGYTFGSGTRLTVV.

The chain uses TRBV10-3 and TRBJ1-6; 7 nucleotides align to TRBD1. V lost 6 bases and J lost 10; bases outside the gene matches: 12. The CDR3 has 15 residues. Per germline, CDR1 ENHRY and CDR2 SYGVKD. The CDR3 sequence is CAIRAGEGASSPLHF. CDR3 nucleotides: TGTGCCATCAGGGCCGGGGAGGGGGCGTCCTCACCCCTCCACTTT.

The rearrangement joins TRBV5-6 to TRBJ1-6; the match to TRBD1 covers 9 bases. Germline-derived CDR1 and CDR2 are SGHDT and YYEEEE. CDR3 length: 14 amino acids. V lost 4 bases and J lost 9; bases outside the gene matches: 5. The CDR3 DNA follows: TGTGCCAGCAGCCTAGGGACAGGGAGTTCACCCCTCCACTTT. Translation gives CASSLGTGSSPLHF.

This clone was counted a few times. V usage is TRBV7-2 and J usage is TRBJ1-1; no reliable D call. V was cut by 2 bases and J by 1 base, with 11 bases left in between. CDR3 size: 15 residues. The germline gives CDR1 SGHTA, CDR2 FQGNSA. CDR3 sequence: CASSLMAGGNTEAFF. The CDR3, as DNA: TGTGCCAGCAGCTTAATGGCCGGTGGGAACACTGAAGCTTTCTTT.

This chain uses TRBV14 with TRBJ1-1; TRBD1 matches at 7 bases. This CDR3 has 11 residues. J lost 8 bases, V lost 6 bases, and 3 bases had no gene match. CDR1 and CDR2 (germline): SGHDN, FVKESK. In DNA form, the CDR3 reads TGTGCCAGCAGACAGGGGAGGGAAGCTTTCTTT. It encodes CASRQGREAFF.